The 26 T cell receptor beta chains given below trace back to one sample, sequenced in a study of blood T cell repertoires in COVID-19. Produced via immunoSEQ multiplex PCR; TCRdb's table is partial and in-frame only. The sample has roughly 200,000 clones; 70% to 90% are singletons. The sample taken for sequencing was peripheral blood. The receptors derive from a human donor with active or convalescent COVID-19. The donor label of this sample is uncertain.

J is TRBJ2-3 and V is TRBV7-2; D is possibly TRBD2 (5 bases). The CDR3 is made up of 14 amino acids. V gave up 5 bases and J gave up 6 bases, with 15 bases separating them. The germline gives CDR1 SGHTA, CDR2 FQGNSA. The DNA of the CDR3 is TGTGCCAGCAGCATGACTACCCTCCCCGATACGCAGTATTTT. Its translation is CASSMTTLPDTQYF.

This clone was counted only a few times. The chain uses TRBV12-3 or TRBV12-4 and TRBJ1-2, with a weak D call TRBD1 (6 bases). V was shortened by 8 bases and J by 3 bases, with 13 bases between the two germline ends. This CDR3 comprises 13 residues. CDR3 sequence reads: CASLPSGDYGYTF. The CDR3 DNA sequence: TGTGCCAGCCTTCCTTCAGGGGACTATGGCTACACCTTC.

The chain couples TRBV28 to TRBJ2-3; the D gene is possibly TRBD1 (6 bases). Trimming took 9 bases from V and 4 from J, leaving 14 bases between them. Per the germline V gene, CDR1 is MDHEN and CDR2 is SYDVKM. The CDR3 is made up of 13 amino acids. Written as DNA, the CDR3 is TGTGCCAGTCAGGACAGCCCGGCAGATACGCAGTATTTT. This codes for CASQDSPADTQYF.

J is TRBJ1-4 and V is TRBV30, with no clear D. This CDR3 spans 12 amino acids. Germline V lookup: CDR1 GTSNPN, CDR2 SVGIG (reference sequence). Trimming stripped 0 bases from V and 7 bases from J, with 6 bases between. The CDR3 is CAWSVLVEKLFF. The CDR3 nucleotides read TGTGCCTGGAGTGTACTTGTTGAAAAACTGTTTTTT.

The chain carries TRBV24-1 and TRBJ2-2, with 12 bases lining up with TRBD1. The germline gives CDR1 KGHDR, CDR2 SFDVKD. This CDR3 comprises 16 residues. V shed 4 bases and J 5 bases; nucleotides not matched to a gene: 4. CDR3 in amino acids: CATSDPGQGATGELFF. As DNA, the CDR3 is TGTGCCACCAGTGACCCGGGACAGGGGGCTACCGGGGAGCTGTTTTTT.

V usage is TRBV7-6 and J usage is TRBJ2-5; D is perhaps TRBD2 (6 bases). The CDR3 covers 15 residues. V was shortened by 1 base and J by 6 bases, with 15 bases between the two germline ends. The germline V gene encodes CDR1 SGHVS and CDR2 FNYEAQ. The CDR3 DNA is TGTGCCAGCAGCTTAGTCACGGGGGTCTGGAAGACCCAGTACTTC. It translates to CASSLVTGVWKTQYF.

The chain uses TRBV2 and TRBJ2-2, with D hard to call. Per germline, CDR1 SNHLY and CDR2 FYNNEI. V lost 5 bases and J 6 bases, leaving 7 bases between the germline ends. The CDR3 runs 12 residues. The CDR3 spells CASSPVPGELFF. Written as DNA, the CDR3 is TGTGCCAGCAGTCCAGTCCCCGGGGAGCTGTTTTTT.

This rearrangement joins TRBV6-5 to TRBJ2-4; maybe TRBD2 (6 bases). Trimming left V 5 bases short and J 3 bases short, with 14 bases between. The CDR3 spans 15 residues. Germline V CDR1 and CDR2: MNHEY, SVGAGI. The CDR3 region is CASSPTGVFKNIQYF. In nucleotides, the CDR3 is TGTGCCAGCAGTCCCACGGGGGTATTCAAAAACATTCAGTACTTC.

CDR3 residues: CASSLRTGVIGTSGTEQYF. CDR3 in DNA: TGCGCCAGCAGCCTCAGGACAGGGGTCATTGGGACTAGCGGGACCGAGCAGTACTTC. The chain employs TRBV5-1 and TRBJ2-7; 13 bases align to TRBD2. The V and J ends lost 4 bases and 6 bases, in that order; junction bases with no gene match: 19. This CDR3 has 19 residues. Germline CDR1 SGHRS, CDR2 YFSETQ. Combining the CDR3 with reference TRBV5-1 and TRBJ2-7 gives the whole variable domain KAGVTQTPRYLIKTRGQQVTLSCSPISGHRSVSWYQQTPGQGLQFLFEYFSETQRNKGNFPGRFSGRQFSNSRSEMNVSTLELGDSALYLCASSLRTGVIGTSGTEQYFGPGTRLTVT.

This clone was counted a few times. V is TRBV6-6 and J is TRBJ2-2, with 14 nucleotides matching TRBD2. The V and J ends lost 5 bases and 7 bases, in that order; junction bases with no gene match: 12. The CDR3 length is 18 residues. Germline values: CDR1 MNHNY, CDR2 SVGAGI (reference sequence). CDR3 loop: CASSLTAGLAGVNGELFF. Written as DNA, the CDR3 is TGTGCCAGCAGTCTGACAGCGGGACTAGCGGGAGTTAACGGGGAGCTGTTTTTT.

A few counts support this clone. The chain recombines TRBV11-3 with TRBJ1-2; 10 nucleotides match TRBD1. Germline V lookup: CDR1 SGHNT, CDR2 YENEEA. The length of the CDR3 is 17 residues. V dropped 5 bases and J dropped 2; count of bases not matched to a gene: 11. CDR3 loop: CASSPEGTGQGNYGYTF. The CDR3, as DNA: TGTGCCAGCAGCCCCGAGGGAACGGGACAGGGGAACTATGGCTACACCTTC.

This chain uses TRBV4-2 with TRBJ1-4; D gene uncertain. The ends were cut back, 0 bases at V and 3 bases at J, with 8 bases in the middle. Germline lookup yields CDR1 LGHNA and CDR2 YNFKEQ. This CDR3 contains 15 residues. Here the CDR3 reads CASSQDLYPNEKLFF. For the CDR3, the DNA is TGTGCCAGCAGCCAAGATCTCTACCCTAATGAAAAACTGTTTTTT.

The chain employs TRBV6-4 and TRBJ2-3; 12 nucleotides line up with TRBD2. J lost 4 bases, V lost 4 bases, and 0 bases had no gene match. The CDR3 spans 14 residues. Per the germline V gene, CDR1 is MRHNA and CDR2 is SNTAGT. Written as DNA, the CDR3 is TGTGCCAGCAGTGCTAGCGGGGGGGCAGATACGCAGTATTTT. Its protein is CASSASGGADTQYF.

This clone was detected only once. The chain links TRBV5-4 to TRBJ2-3, with a tentative D call TRBD1 (6 bases). V dropped 1 base and J dropped 5 bases, with 14 bases sitting between them. Germline-derived CDR1 and CDR2 are SGHNT and YYREEE (reference sequence). There are 15 residues in the CDR3. The CDR3 is CASSLWGPSGDTQYF. CDR3 sequence (DNA): TGTGCCAGCAGCTTGTGGGGGCCGTCGGGAGATACGCAGTATTTT. Looking up the rest from reference TRBV5-4 and TRBJ2-3 gives the full variable domain: ETGVTQSPTHLIKTRGQQVTLRCSSQSGHNTVSWYQQALGQGPQFIFQYYREEENGRGNFPPRFSGLQFPNYSSELNVNALELDDSALYLCASSLWGPSGDTQYFGPGTRLTVL.

The rearrangement links TRBV13 to TRBJ2-3, with a possible D match to TRBD2 (6 bases). This CDR3 has 16 amino acids. Deletions cut 5 bases from V and 3 bases from J, with 18 bases between. Per the germline V gene, CDR1 is PRHDT and CDR2 is FYEKMQ (reference sequence). CDR3: CASSPRTNPGTDTQYF. The CDR3 DNA follows: TGTGCCAGCAGCCCTCGGACTAACCCGGGGACAGATACGCAGTATTTT.

This rearrangement joins TRBV10-3 to TRBJ1-6; 9 nucleotides match TRBD1. There are 14 residues in the CDR3. The V and J ends lost 7 bases and 7 bases, in that order; junction bases with no gene match: 5. The germline CDR1 and CDR2 sequences are ENHRY and SYGVKD. CDR3: CAINQGQGNSPLHF. CDR3 coding DNA: TGTGCCATCAACCAAGGACAGGGGAATTCACCCCTCCACTTT.

The chain couples TRBV7-9 to TRBJ2-7; 11 nucleotides agree with TRBD2. The CDR3 loop spans 15 amino acids. V dropped 5 bases and J dropped 5; count of bases not matched to a gene: 8. Per germline, CDR1 SEHNR and CDR2 FQNEAQ (reference sequence). CDR3 nucleotides: TGTGCCAGCAGCAAAAGTAGCGGGAGGGCCCACGAGCAGTACTTC. It encodes CASSKSSGRAHEQYF.

This clone was observed a single time. The rearrangement uses TRBV7-2 and TRBJ1-6, with a tentative D call TRBD1 (6 bases). The germline V and J ends were trimmed by 0 bases and 0 bases, with 15 bases remaining between them. CDR1 and CDR2 (germline): SGHTA, FQGNSA. This CDR3 has 19 residues. This CDR3 reads CASSLAMTGESSYNSPLHF. The CDR3 DNA reads as TGTGCCAGCAGCTTAGCCATGACAGGCGAAAGCTCCTATAATTCACCCCTCCACTTT.

This CDR3 is CASSRGRENPYEQYF. DNA of the CDR3: TGTGCCAGCAGCCGGGGGCGGGAGAATCCCTACGAGCAGTACTTC. The chain couples TRBV6-5 to TRBJ2-7, with a tentative D call TRBD2 (7 bases). Germline CDR1 reads MNHEY; CDR2 reads SVGAGI. The CDR3 loop spans 15 amino acids. V dropped 6 bases and J dropped 2 bases, with 17 bases sitting between them.

The gene calls are TRBV5-5 and TRBJ2-1; D may be TRBD2 (6 bases). The length of the CDR3 is 15 residues. Germline V gives CDR1 SGHKS, CDR2 YYEKEE (reference sequence). Between the trimmed V and J ends, which lost 3 bases and 2 bases, there was a span of 12 bases. This chain's CDR3 is CASSSAGPAYNEQFF. The CDR3 DNA is TGTGCCAGCAGCTCGGCGGGACCCGCCTACAATGAGCAGTTCTTC.

The genes are TRBV9 and TRBJ2-1; 13 bases fit TRBD2. Germline CDR1 reads SGDLS; CDR2 reads YYNGEE. This CDR3 comprises 14 residues. The J segment lost 9 bases and the V segment lost 4 bases, leaving 4 bases of the junction unmatched. The CDR3 bases are TGTGCCAGCAGCCCGGGACTAGCGGGAAGTGAGCAGTTCTTC. It translates to CASSPGLAGSEQFF. The whole variable domain, filled in from reference TRBV9 and TRBJ2-1, reads DSGVTQTPKHLITATGQRVTLRCSPRSGDLSVYWYQQSLDQGLQFLIQYYNGEERAKGNILERFSAQQFPDLHSELNLSSLELGDSALYFCASSPGLAGSEQFFGPGTRLTVL.

The gene calls are TRBV6-1 and TRBJ1-2; TRBD1 matches 7 bases. V gave up 2 bases and J gave up 4 bases; unmatched junction bases: 4. CDR1 is MNHNS and CDR2 is SASEGT in the germline V gene. CDR3 length: 14 residues. CDR3 nucleotide sequence: TGTGCCAGCAGTGAAAGGGGGCGCGGCTATGGCTACACCTTC. Translating it yields CASSERGRGYGYTF.

The chain is built from TRBV3-1 (or the pseudogene TRBV3-2) and TRBJ2-5, with 7 nucleotides matching TRBD2. This CDR3 spans 13 amino acids. Germline V CDR1 and CDR2: LGHDT, YNNKEL (reference sequence). With 4 bases clipped from V and 13 bases from J, the junction kept 12 bases outside the gene matches. The DNA of the CDR3 is TGTGCCAGCAGCCCTTGGAAAGCGGGGATAGGGTACTTC. Protein product: CASSPWKAGIGYF.

CDR3 loop: CASSEQGAGGYTF. CDR3 nucleotides: TGTGCCAGCAGCGAACAGGGGGCTGGTGGCTACACCTTC. This chain connects TRBV7-6 to TRBJ1-2; 9 bases align to TRBD1. Germline V gives CDR1 SGHVS, CDR2 FNYEAQ. J gave up 7 bases and V 5 bases, and 5 bases lay outside the gene matches. CDR3 length equals 13 residues.

The count of this clone is one. The rearrangement links TRBV6-5 to TRBJ2-5; 7 bases map to TRBD1. CDR3 length: 13 amino acids. V lost 6 bases and J lost 5; bases outside the gene matches: 6. CDR1 MNHEY and CDR2 SVGAGI come from the germline V gene. The CDR3 is CASSNDREETQYF. CDR3 DNA sequence: TGTGCCAGCAGCAACGACAGGGAGGAGACCCAGTACTTC.

This chain connects TRBV18 to TRBJ2-7; TRBD2 might be the D (5 bases). The germline CDR1 and CDR2 sequences are KGHSH and LQKENI. There are 16 residues in the CDR3. V was shortened by 4 bases and J by 4 bases, with 20 bases between the two germline ends. The CDR3 DNA sequence: TGTGCCAGCTCACGACTCTTTGGAGGCCCTAGTTACGAGCAGTACTTC. Translating gives CASSRLFGGPSYEQYF.